This TCR beta chain emerged from a study of blood T cells in healthy people across ages. About the study: About one barcoded beta molecule was captured per two T cells (by template switching).

Germline V gives CDR1 MGHDK, CDR2 SYGVNS. The CDR3 extends over 15 amino acids. The V and J ends lost 5 bases and 1 base respectively, with 14 bases between them. Whole-study results and caveats: Diversity of TCR beta correlated strongly with naive T cell percentage.

This clonotype has a handful of counts. Its target is unknown. With a J-beta primer mix and a sample-barcoded 5' primer, a second PCR ran about 7 to 11 cycles. Any given sample supplied a minimum of 3 million CDR3-containing paired-end reads. One entry per CDR3 protein results from TCRdb running MiXCR on the 5' RACE reads. Found here are approximately 690,000 distinct CDR3 sequences, approximately 50% of them singletons; the top ten hold about two fifths. Sequences were obtained from blood. This sequence was found in a man aged 55 to 70 in good health. The V call is TRBV25-1, the J call TRBJ2-5; maybe TRBD1 (5 bases). The CDR3 nucleotides read TGTGCCAGCAGTAGGGGCGGAACCGTCCAAGAGACCCAGTACTTC. Translated: CASSRGGTVQETQYF. The variable domain in full, completed from reference TRBV25-1 and TRBJ2-5, reads EADIYQTPRYLVIGTGKKITLECSQTMGHDKMYWYQQDPGMELHLIHYSYGVNSTEKGDLSSESTVSRIRTEHFPLTLESARPSHTSQYLCASSRGGTVQETQYFGPGTRLLVL.